This T cell receptor beta chain was profiled in a study of blood T cells in healthy people across ages. With a J-beta primer mix and a sample-barcoded 5' primer, a second PCR ran about 7 to 12 cycles. Using its own MiXCR run on the 5' RACE reads, TCRdb lists one record per CDR3 protein. The repertoire includes over 1.5 million distinct CDR3 sequences, roughly 52% of them detected once, and more than 2% sits in the top ten. The CDR3 contains 12 residues. Looked up from germline, CDR1 is MNHEY and CDR2 is SMNVEV (reference sequence). V was pared by 10 bases and J by 7 bases, with 14 bases between. Note on this clonotype: Its antigen remains unidentified.

Findings and caveats of the study: Higher diversity and more naive CD4+ cells were features of long-lived donors, compared to aged donors.

The clonotype was recovered from a woman aged 40 to 50 in good health. The chain uses TRBV27 and TRBJ2-1, with D possibly TRBD2 on 6 matching bases. The sample comprised blood. CDR3 DNA: TGTGCCATAGGAGGGGTTGATAATGAGCAGTTCTTC. Amino acid sequence: CAIGGVDNEQFF.